The T cell receptor beta chain under discussion was sequenced for a study of human versus mouse CDR3 diversity and MHC coevolution. This CDR3 region has 15 residues. The germline V gene has CDR1 SEHNR and CDR2 FQNEAQ (reference sequence). V shed 5 bases and J 4 bases; nucleotides not matched to a gene: 7. Notes on this clone: What it binds is unknown.

Study observations and caveats: iCHAO1 estimated the human TCR beta repertoire at roughly 1.5 million clonotypes.

Produced via immunoSEQ multiplex PCR; TCRdb's table is partial and in-frame only. This sample carries about 83,000 clones, just under 95% of them seen once, and the ten largest clones take about 0.15%. The receptor was isolated from a person aged 30 to 70 in good health. The chain combines TRBV7-9 with TRBJ2-3; 9 bases fit TRBD2. Sequencing used naive CD4+ T cells from blood. Subset described: CD45RO-negative CD62L-positive naive CD4 T cells. The CDR3 region is CASSPVRGGPDTQYF. As DNA, the CDR3 is TGTGCCAGCAGCCCGGTGCGGGGGGGCCCAGATACGCAGTATTTT.